A selection of T cell receptor beta chains follows, all from one sample in a study of blood T cell repertoires in COVID-19. The assay was immunoSEQ multiplex PCR, and TCRdb's table has in-frame clones only and misses some. The sample lists some 37,000 clones; 85% to 90% were seen once. What was sequenced was peripheral blood. Receptors originate from a man aged 50 to 59 in a cohort sampled during active COVID-19. CDR3s include the opening cysteine and the closing phenylalanine or tryptophan. A D gene is named only where the DNA matches it firmly. A row's size may be missing; if present it is once, few, many or a size class.

clone size,V gene,J gene,CDR3 length,D gene,CDR3 protein,CDR3 DNA
NA,TRBV5-6,TRBJ2-2,13,NA,CASSLGYGGELFF,TGTGCCAGCAGCTTGGGATACGGCGGGGAGCTGTTTTTT
once,TRBV2,TRBJ2-5,18,NA,CASYASKAERGLSETQYF,TGTGCCAGCTACGCTTCCAAGGCGGAGAGGGGGTTGTCGGAGACCCAGTACTTC
NA,TRBV30,TRBJ2-7,15,TRBD2,CAWSGMRGTPDEQYF,TGTGCCTGGAGTGGTATGCGGGGGACCCCTGACGAGCAGTACTTC
NA,TRBV4-1,TRBJ2-1,15,TRBD2,CASSLLAGGYNEQFF,TGCGCCAGCAGCCTACTAGCGGGGGGATACAATGAGCAGTTCTTC
NA,TRBV5-1,TRBJ2-3,15,TRBD2,CASRSTSGYTDTQYF,TGCGCCAGCAGGTCGACTAGCGGATACACAGATACGCAGTATTTT
few,TRBV25-1,TRBJ2-7,11,NA,CASSPGYEQYF,TGTGCCAGCAGTCCAGGGTACGAGCAGTACTTC
NA,TRBV18,TRBJ1-4,14,NA,CASSPTGNSEKLFF,TGTGCCAGCTCCCCGACAGGAAACTCCGAAAAACTGTTTTTT
NA,TRBV13,TRBJ2-7,13,TRBD2,CASGAGGPYEQYF,TGTGCCAGCGGCGCGGGGGGACCCTACGAGCAGTACTTC
NA,TRBV11-1,TRBJ1-2,15,NA,CASSLEPARGNGYTF,TGTGCCAGCAGCTTAGAACCCGCGAGGGGGAATGGCTACACCTTC
NA,TRBV4-1,TRBJ2-3,17,NA,CASSQDPGRADTDTQYF,TGCGCCAGCAGCCAAGATCCAGGCAGGGCGGACACAGATACGCAGTATTTT
NA,TRBV7-9,TRBJ2-3,14,NA,CASSPVAGTDTQYF,TGTGCCAGCAGCCCAGTGGCGGGCACAGATACGCAGTATTTT
NA,TRBV5-6,TRBJ1-1,18,TRBD1,CASSWPQTGATPNTEAFF,TGTGCCAGCAGCTGGCCCCAAACAGGGGCTACCCCGAACACTGAAGCTTTCTTT
NA,TRBV30,TRBJ1-4,12,NA,CAGRVGGEKLFF,TGTGCCGGGAGGGTAGGCGGAGAAAAACTGTTTTTT
NA,TRBV18,TRBJ2-1,14,NA,CASSQSLQYNEQFF,TGTGCCAGCTCACAGAGTCTCCAATACAATGAGCAGTTCTTC
NA,TRBV2,TRBJ2-3,16,NA,CASSVKDFTSTDTQYF,TGTGCCAGCAGTGTAAAGGACTTCACTAGCACAGATACGCAGTATTTT
NA,TRBV28,TRBJ1-2,14,NA,CASSFQGDYYGYTF,TGTGCCAGCAGTTTTCAAGGGGATTACTATGGCTACACTTTC
NA,TRBV5-1,TRBJ1-2,15,TRBD1,CASSFSGGGGDGYTF,TGCGCCAGCAGCTTTTCAGGAGGGGGCGGTGATGGCTACACCTTC
NA,TRBV7-2,TRBJ1-6,14,NA,CASSLQGSDSPLHF,TGTGCCAGCAGCTTACAGGGGTCAGATTCACCCCTCCACTTT
NA,TRBV3-1/TRBV3-2,TRBJ2-1,16,TRBD2,CASSLGLAGTYNEQFF,TGTGCCAGCAGCCTGGGACTAGCGGGAACCTACAATGAGCAGTTCTTC
once,TRBV5-1,TRBJ2-2,18,TRBD2,CASSLLLAGARNTGELFF,TGCGCCAGCAGCTTGTTGCTAGCGGGAGCTAGGAACACCGGGGAGCTGTTTTTT
NA,TRBV4-3,TRBJ1-3,15,NA,CASSQGAGSGNTIYF,TGCGCCAGCAGCCAAGGGGCGGGTTCTGGAAACACCATATATTTT
NA,TRBV27,TRBJ2-3,16,TRBD2,CASSRAGLAGGDTQYF,TGTGCCAGCAGCCGAGCCGGACTAGCGGGGGGAGATACGCAGTATTTT
few,TRBV6-2/TRBV6-3,TRBJ1-5,13,NA,CASSYADNQPQHF,TGTGCCAGCAGTTATGCGGATAATCAGCCCCAGCATTTT
NA,TRBV11-1,TRBJ1-4,15,TRBD1,CASRRDRQENEKLFF,TGTGCCAGCAGACGGGACAGACAAGAAAATGAAAAACTGTTTTTT
once,TRBV19,TRBJ2-5,12,NA,CASSSTAGTQYF,TGTGCCAGTAGTTCGACAGCCGGGACCCAGTACTTC
NA,TRBV3-1/TRBV3-2,TRBJ2-7,18,NA,CASSHLQGRGNRGYEQYF,TGTGCCAGCAGCCACCTACAAGGGCGGGGAAATAGGGGCTACGAGCAGTACTTC
NA,TRBV7-2,TRBJ1-4,16,NA,CASSLNRRGSNEKLFF,TGTGCCAGCAGCCTCAACCGGCGGGGTTCTAATGAAAAACTGTTTTTT
NA,TRBV7-9,TRBJ2-2,13,NA,CASSFRNTGELFF,TGTGCCAGCAGCTTTCGGAACACCGGGGAGCTGTTTTTT
NA,TRBV27,TRBJ2-6,15,NA,CASSLLASGANVLTF,TGTGCCAGCAGTTTACTAGCATCCGGGGCCAACGTCCTGACTTTC
few,TRBV2,TRBJ1-3,15,NA,CASSESPGSGNTIYF,TGTGCCAGCAGTGAATCTCCGGGCTCTGGAAACACCATATATTTT
NA,TRBV29-1,TRBJ1-1,14,NA,CSVGAGAFRTEAFF,TGCAGCGTTGGGGCAGGGGCGTTCAGAACTGAAGCTTTCTTT
NA,TRBV11-1,TRBJ2-1,12,NA,CASGRSYNEQFF,TGTGCCAGCGGGCGTTCCTACAATGAGCAGTTCTTC
NA,TRBV4-3,TRBJ1-1,16,NA,CASSQDPVRMNTEAFF,TGCGCCAGCAGCCAAGATCCGGTCAGGATGAACACTGAAGCTTTCTTT
NA,TRBV6-4,TRBJ2-3,14,NA,CASSDSQDSHTQYF,TGTGCCAGCAGTGACTCGCAGGACTCCCATACGCAGTATTTT
NA,TRBV11-2,TRBJ1-5,15,NA,CASSLLGNPNQPQHF,TGTGCCAGCAGCCTACTCGGGAACCCCAATCAGCCCCAGCATTTT
NA,TRBV27,TRBJ1-1,14,NA,CASSLLGEVTEAFF,TGTGCCAGCAGTTTATTGGGGGAGGTCACTGAAGCTTTCTTT
NA,TRBV9,TRBJ1-6,14,NA,CASSVAGTNSPLHF,TGTGCCAGCAGCGTGGCGGGAACCAATTCACCCCTCCACTTT
NA,TRBV11-2,TRBJ2-5,14,TRBD2,CASSLGAGGETQYF,TGTGCCAGCAGCTTAGGTGCGGGGGGAGAGACCCAGTACTTC
few,TRBV6-4,TRBJ2-7,12,NA,CASRQGLYEQYF,TGTGCCAGCCGACAGGGACTCTACGAGCAGTACTTC
NA,TRBV19,TRBJ2-7,17,NA,CASSIVGGAGIFSKQYF,TGTGCCAGTAGTATAGTCGGGGGAGCAGGTATATTCTCGAAGCAGTACTTC
NA,TRBV19,TRBJ1-6,18,TRBD1,CASRGQEAFSSYNSPLHF,TGTGCCAGTAGGGGACAGGAGGCCTTCAGCTCCTATAATTCACCCCTCCACTTT
NA,TRBV11-2,TRBJ1-2,16,TRBD1,CASSPTDRNFNYGYTF,TGTGCCAGCAGCCCGACGGACAGGAACTTCAACTATGGCTACACCTTC
NA,TRBV24-1,TRBJ2-2,14,TRBD2,CATEQRDSTGELFF,TGTGCCACCGAGCAGCGGGACTCCACCGGGGAGCTGTTTTTT
NA,TRBV2,TRBJ2-5,12,NA,CASWAEQETQYF,TGTGCCAGCTGGGCAGAACAAGAGACCCAGTACTTC
once,TRBV19,TRBJ1-1,14,NA,CASSIIGGNPEAFF,TGTGCCAGTAGTATAATCGGGGGGAACCCTGAAGCTTTCTTT
NA,TRBV7-2,TRBJ2-5,15,NA,CASSPGGGGVETQYF,TGTGCCAGCAGCCCCGGAGGGGGGGGCGTGGAGACCCAGTACTTC
NA,TRBV7-8,TRBJ2-5,16,NA,CASSGPGTGFQETQYF,TGTGCCAGCAGCGGGCCGGGGACTGGCTTCCAAGAGACCCAGTACTTC
few,TRBV5-1,TRBJ1-4,15,NA,CASSRTAATNEKLFF,TGCGCCAGCAGCCGAACTGCCGCAACTAATGAAAAACTGTTTTTT
once,TRBV2,TRBJ2-3,15,TRBD2,CASRIAGGITDTQYF,TGTGCCAGCAGGATAGCGGGAGGGATCACAGATACGCAGTATTTT
few,TRBV11-2,TRBJ2-7,12,NA,CASGGLGLEQYF,TGTGCCAGCGGAGGATTGGGTTTAGAGCAGTACTTC
NA,TRBV27,TRBJ2-2,15,NA,CASSEGDPFTGELFF,TGTGCCAGCAGTGAGGGCGACCCCTTCACCGGGGAGCTGTTTTTT
NA,TRBV30,TRBJ1-4,13,NA,CAWSVGGAEKLFF,TGTGCCTGGAGTGTAGGGGGTGCTGAAAAACTGTTTTTT
NA,TRBV7-9,TRBJ1-4,15,TRBD1,CASSSSGGVGEKLFF,TGTGCCAGCAGCTCCTCAGGGGGTGTAGGTGAAAAACTGTTTTTT
few,TRBV15,TRBJ2-1,15,TRBD1,CATSKDRGLNNEQFF,TGTGCCACCAGCAAAGACAGGGGGCTAAACAATGAGCAGTTCTTC
NA,TRBV15,TRBJ2-7,15,NA,CATSRVQGASYEQYF,TGTGCCACCAGCAGAGTCCAAGGGGCCTCCTACGAGCAGTACTTC
NA,TRBV3-1/TRBV3-2,TRBJ2-7,14,TRBD2,CASSRGGGPYEQYF,TGTGCCAGCAGCAGGGGCGGGGGACCCTACGAGCAGTACTTC
NA,TRBV18,TRBJ2-1,13,NA,CASSPSGIDEQFF,TGTGCCAGCTCACCCTCGGGGATCGATGAGCAGTTCTTC
NA,TRBV29-1,TRBJ2-3,13,NA,CSVLALSTDTQYF,TGCAGCGTCCTAGCGCTTAGCACAGATACGCAGTATTTT
once,TRBV11-3,TRBJ2-5,19,TRBD2,CASSLDWPSGGTGQETQYF,TGTGCCAGCAGCTTAGATTGGCCCAGCGGGGGGACGGGGCAAGAGACCCAGTACTTC